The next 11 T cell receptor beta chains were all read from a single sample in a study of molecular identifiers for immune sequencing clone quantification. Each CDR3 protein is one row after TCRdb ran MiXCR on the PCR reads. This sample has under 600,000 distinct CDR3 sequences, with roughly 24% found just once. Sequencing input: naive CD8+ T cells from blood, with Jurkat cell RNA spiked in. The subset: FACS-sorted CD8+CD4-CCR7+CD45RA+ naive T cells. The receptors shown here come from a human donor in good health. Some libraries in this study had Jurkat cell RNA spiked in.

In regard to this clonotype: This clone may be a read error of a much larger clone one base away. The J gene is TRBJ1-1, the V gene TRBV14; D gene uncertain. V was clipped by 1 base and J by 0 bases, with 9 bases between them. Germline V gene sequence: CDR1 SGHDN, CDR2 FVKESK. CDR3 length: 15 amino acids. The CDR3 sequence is CASSQVLGVNTEAFF. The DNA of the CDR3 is TGTGCCAGCAGCCAAGTTTTAGGCGTGAACACTGAAGCTTTCTTT.

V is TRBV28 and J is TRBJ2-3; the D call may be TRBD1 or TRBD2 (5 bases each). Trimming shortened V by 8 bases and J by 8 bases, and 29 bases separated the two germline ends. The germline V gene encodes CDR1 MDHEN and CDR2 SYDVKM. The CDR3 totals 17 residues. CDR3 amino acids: CASHPSMGPSNPATQYF. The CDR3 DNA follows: TGTGCCAGCCACCCCTCGATGGGACCCAGCAACCCAGCTACGCAGTATTTT.

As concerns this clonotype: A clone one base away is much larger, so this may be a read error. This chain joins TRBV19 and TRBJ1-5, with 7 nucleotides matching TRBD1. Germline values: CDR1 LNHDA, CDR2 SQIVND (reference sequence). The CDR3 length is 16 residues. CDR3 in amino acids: CASSIGGTALNQPQQF. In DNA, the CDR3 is TGTGCCAGTAGTATTGGGGGGACAGCCCTCAATCAGCCCCAGCAGTTT.

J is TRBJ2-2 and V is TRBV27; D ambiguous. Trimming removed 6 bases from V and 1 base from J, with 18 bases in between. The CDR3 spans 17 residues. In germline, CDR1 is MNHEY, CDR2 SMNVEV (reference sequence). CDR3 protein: CASSPHVGNENTGELFF. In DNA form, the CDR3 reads TGTGCCAGCAGCCCTCACGTAGGGAACGAGAACACCGGGGAGCTGTTTTTT.

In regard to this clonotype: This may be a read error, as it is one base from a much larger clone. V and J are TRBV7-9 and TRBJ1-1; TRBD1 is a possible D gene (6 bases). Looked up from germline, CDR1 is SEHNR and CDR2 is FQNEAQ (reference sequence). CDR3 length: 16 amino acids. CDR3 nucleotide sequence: TGTGCCAGCAACTTAGTAGGGGCAGGGGCATACACTGAAGCTTTCTTT. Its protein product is CASNLVGAGAYTEAFF.

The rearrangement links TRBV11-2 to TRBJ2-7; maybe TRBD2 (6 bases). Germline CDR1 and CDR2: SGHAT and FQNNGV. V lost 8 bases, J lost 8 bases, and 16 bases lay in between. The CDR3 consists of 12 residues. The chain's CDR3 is CASGGTGGKQYF. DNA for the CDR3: TGTGCCAGCGGGGGGACTGGAGGCAAGCAGTACTTC. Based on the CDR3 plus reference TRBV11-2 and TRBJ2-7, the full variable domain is EAGVAQSPRYKIIEKRQSVAFWCNPISGHATLYWYQQILGQGPKLLIQFQNNGVVDDSQLPKDRFSAERLKGVDSTLKIQPAKLEDSAVYLCASGGTGGKQYFGPGTRLTVT.

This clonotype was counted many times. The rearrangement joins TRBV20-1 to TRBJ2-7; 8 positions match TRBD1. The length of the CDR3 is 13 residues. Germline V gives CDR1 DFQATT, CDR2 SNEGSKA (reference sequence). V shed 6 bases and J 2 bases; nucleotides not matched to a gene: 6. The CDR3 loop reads CSARTGGAYEQYF. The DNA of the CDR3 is TGCAGTGCCAGAACAGGGGGAGCCTACGAGCAGTACTTC.

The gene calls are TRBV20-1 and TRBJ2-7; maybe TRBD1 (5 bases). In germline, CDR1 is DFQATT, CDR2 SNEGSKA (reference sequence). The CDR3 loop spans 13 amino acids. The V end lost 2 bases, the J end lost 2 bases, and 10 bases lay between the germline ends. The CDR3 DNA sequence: TGCAGTGCTAGATCGCAGGGCACCTACGAGCAGTACTTC. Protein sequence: CSARSQGTYEQYF.

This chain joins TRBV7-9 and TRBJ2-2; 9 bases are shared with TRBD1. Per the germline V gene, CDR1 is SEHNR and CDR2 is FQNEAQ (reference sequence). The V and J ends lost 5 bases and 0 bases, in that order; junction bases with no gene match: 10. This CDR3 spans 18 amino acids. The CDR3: CASSPRTGDPSNTGELFF. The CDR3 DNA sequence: TGTGCCAGCAGCCCCAGGACAGGGGACCCATCGAACACCGGGGAGCTGTTTTTT.

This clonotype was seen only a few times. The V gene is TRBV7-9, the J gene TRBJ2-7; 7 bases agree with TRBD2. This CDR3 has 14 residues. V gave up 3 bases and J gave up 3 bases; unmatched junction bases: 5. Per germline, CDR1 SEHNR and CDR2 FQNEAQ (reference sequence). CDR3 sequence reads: CASSLTTSNYEQYF. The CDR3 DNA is TGTGCCAGCAGCTTGACGACTAGCAACTACGAGCAGTACTTC.

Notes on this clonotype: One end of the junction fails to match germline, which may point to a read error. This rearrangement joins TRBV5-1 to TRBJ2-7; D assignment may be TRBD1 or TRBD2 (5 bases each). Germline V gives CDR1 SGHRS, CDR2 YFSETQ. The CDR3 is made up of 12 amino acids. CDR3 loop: CASRGVTYKQYF. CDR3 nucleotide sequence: TGCGCCAGCAGGGGGGTCACCTACAAGCAGTACTTC. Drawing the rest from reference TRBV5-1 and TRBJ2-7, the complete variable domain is KAGVTQTPRYLIKTRGQQVTLSCSPISGHRSVSWYQQTPGQGLQFLFEYFSETQRNKGNFPGRFSGRQFSNSRSEMNVSTLELGDSALYLCASRGVTYKQYFGPGTRLTVT.